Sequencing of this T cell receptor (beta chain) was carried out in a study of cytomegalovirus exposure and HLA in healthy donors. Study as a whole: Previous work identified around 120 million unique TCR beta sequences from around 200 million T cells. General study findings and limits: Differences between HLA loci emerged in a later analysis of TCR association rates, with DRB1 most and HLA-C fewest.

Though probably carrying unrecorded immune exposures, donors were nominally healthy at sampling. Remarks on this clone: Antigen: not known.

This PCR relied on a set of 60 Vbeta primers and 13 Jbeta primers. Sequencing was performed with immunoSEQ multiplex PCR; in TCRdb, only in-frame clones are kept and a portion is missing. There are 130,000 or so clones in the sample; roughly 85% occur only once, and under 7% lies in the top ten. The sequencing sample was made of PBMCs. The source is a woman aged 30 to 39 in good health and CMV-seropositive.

The CDR3 loop reads CSVEPGSYNEQFF. The CDR3 DNA reads TGCAGCGTTGAGCCAGGTTCCTACAATGAGCAGTTCTTC. The chain links TRBV29-1 to TRBJ2-1; D unresolved. The ends were cut back, 3 bases at V and 1 base at J, with 7 bases in the middle. The CDR3 has 13 amino acids. CDR1 is SQVTM, CDR2 ANQGSEA, per germline.